This TCR beta chain was recorded in a study of cytomegalovirus exposure and HLA in healthy donors. Study-level points and caveats: In vitro experiments confirmed that three CMV-associated chains were specific for CMV antigens.

In this sample, this clone turned up once. Its matching antigen is unknown. It was with 60 Vbeta and 13 Jbeta primers that the PCR ran. This table comes from immunoSEQ multiplex PCR, and its TCRdb copy is limited to in-frame clones, with some not included. The profile shows about 190,000 clones, 65% to 85% of them singletons. The material sequenced was PBMCs. The clonotype was recovered from a man aged 50 to 59 in good health and CMV-seronegative.

CDR3 in amino acids: CAITPEGEGYTF. The CDR3 DNA reads as TGTGCCATCACCCCAGAGGGGGAAGGCTACACCTTC. The J gene is TRBJ1-2, the V gene TRBV10-3, with D possibly matching TRBD1 (6 bases). Looked up from germline, CDR1 is ENHRY and CDR2 is SYGVKD. The CDR3 is 12 amino acids. The ends were cut back, 7 bases at V and 8 bases at J, with 14 bases in the middle.